Included here is one T cell receptor beta chain sequence, with context. Trimming took 0 bases from V and 5 from J, leaving 11 bases between them. The CDR3 loop spans 14 amino acids. The germline V gene has CDR1 GTSNPN and CDR2 SVGIG (reference sequence). TCRdb's copy holds only in-frame clones and misses some; the assay was immunoSEQ multiplex PCR. This table has 120,000 or so clones, about nine tenths appearing once. The data are from a study of blood T cell repertoires in COVID-19. Looking at the study overall: Sample material is recorded as cDNA or gDNA derived from T cells, B-cell-depleted T cells, or PBMCs.

Sequenced material: peripheral blood. The chain employs TRBV30 and TRBJ1-5; a possible D gene is TRBD1 (6 bases). This TCR derives from a man aged 40-49 years with acute or convalescent COVID-19. DNA of the CDR3: TGTGCCTGGAGTGTACGACAGGTTTATCAGCCCCAGCATTTT. This gives the protein CAWSVRQVYQPQHF.